Presented here are 27 T cell receptor beta chains from one specimen sequenced in a study of early T cells in non-severe SARS-CoV-2 infection. TCRdb itself ran the 5' RACE reads through MiXCR, one entry per CDR3 protein. The sample lists around 70,000 distinct CDR3 sequences, 9% to 15% occurring once. The sample was whole blood. These receptors were obtained from an adult who was a healthcare worker with PCR-confirmed SARS-CoV-2 infection or an uninfected control (not recorded which).

This clonotype was seen only a few times. This sequence joins TRBV27 and TRBJ2-3; the D is unclear. Trimming pared 7 bases from V and 4 bases from J, leaving 9 bases between. CDR1 MNHEY and CDR2 SMNVEV come from the germline V gene (reference sequence). CDR3 length: 12 amino acids. CDR3 loop: CASKAHADTQYF. The CDR3 bases are TGTGCCAGCAAAGCTCACGCAGATACGCAGTATTTT.

The V and J genes are TRBV7-6 and TRBJ2-7, with 7 bases matching TRBD2. The CDR3 extends over 16 amino acids. Germline loops: CDR1 SGHVS, CDR2 FNYEAQ. V was pared by 2 bases and J by 6 bases, with 13 bases of the junction left unmatched. CDR3 DNA: TGTGCCAGCAGCTTACCAGCGGGGTTCCCCTCGGGCGAGCAGTACTTC. Protein sequence: CASSLPAGFPSGEQYF.

This sequence joins TRBV7-9 and TRBJ2-5, with D possibly being TRBD2 (6 bases). The germline V gene has CDR1 SEHNR and CDR2 FQNEAQ (reference sequence). The CDR3 is 16 residues long. The ends were cut back, 2 bases at V and 2 bases at J, with 15 bases in the middle. DNA of the CDR3: TGTGCCAGCAGCTTACATCCCTTGGCGGGACAAGAGACCCAGTACTTC. It codes for CASSLHPLAGQETQYF.

This clonotype was seen more than once but under ten times. This chain links TRBV5-5 with TRBJ1-2; D is possibly TRBD1 (5 bases). CDR1 is SGHKS and CDR2 is YYEKEE in the germline V gene (reference sequence). V lost 4 bases and J lost 5, with 12 bases in between. This CDR3 has 13 residues. The CDR3 DNA reads TGTGCCAGCAGCGTTGGACACGATTATGGCTACACCTTC. Amino acids: CASSVGHDYGYTF.

This clonotype occurred many times. The chain joins TRBV20-1 to TRBJ1-4; tentatively, D is TRBD1 (6 bases). V shed 3 bases and J shed 5 bases, with 10 bases lying between them. The CDR3 has 13 residues. Germline V gene data show CDR1 as DFQATT and CDR2 as SNEGSKA (reference sequence). The DNA of the CDR3 is TGCAGTGCTAGGTTCAGGGGAAATGAAAAACTGTTTTTT. This encodes CSARFRGNEKLFF.

This clonotype was seen repeatedly, ten times or more. This chain joins TRBV5-4 and TRBJ2-7; TRBD1 agrees at 9 bases. J gave up 3 bases and V 4 bases, and 8 bases lay outside the gene matches. The CDR3 consists of 15 residues. Germline assignment: CDR1 SGHNT and CDR2 YYREEE (reference sequence). CDR3 DNA sequence: TGTGCCAGCAGCCCCCGGGACAGGGTGGTCTACGAGCAGTACTTC. Translated, it gives CASSPRDRVVYEQYF.

This clonotype appeared a few times. The chain is built from TRBV3-1 and TRBJ1-2; D ambiguous. CDR3 length: 14 amino acids. Trimming took 5 bases from V and 5 from J, leaving 15 bases between them. The V gene's germline CDR1 is LGHDT and CDR2 YNNKEL (reference sequence). CDR3 DNA sequence: TGTGCCAGCAGCGACGGCCCCGGCGGGTATGGCTACACCTTC. It codes for CASSDGPGGYGYTF.

Many counts were recorded for this clonotype. The J gene is TRBJ1-1, the V gene TRBV5-1; perhaps TRBD1 as D (5 bases). The germline gives CDR1 SGHRS, CDR2 YFSETQ. The CDR3 has 13 amino acids. Trimming left V 6 bases short and J 4 bases short, with 13 bases between. The DNA of the CDR3 is TGCGCCAGCACCCCCCAGGGCGCCACTGAAGCTTTCTTT. Translating it yields CASTPQGATEAFF.

The rearrangement links TRBV20-1 to TRBJ2-1; 9 bases fit TRBD2. The CDR3 has 15 residues. V lost 1 base, J lost 8 bases, and 9 bases stayed unmatched. Germline CDR1 and CDR2: DFQATT and SNEGSKA (reference sequence). The CDR3 spells CSARVGGRAFDEQFF. DNA of the CDR3: TGCAGTGCTAGAGTGGGCGGGAGGGCCTTTGATGAGCAGTTCTTC.

The rearrangement links TRBV23-1 to TRBJ2-7; possibly TRBD1 or TRBD2 for D (5 bases each). TRBV23-1 is placed among ORFs of uncertain function. The CDR3 runs to 17 residues. Trimming shortened V by 0 bases and J by 3 bases, and 18 bases separated the two germline ends. The CDR3 here is CASSQSYRPGTRYEQYF. CDR3 DNA: TGCGCCAGCAGTCAATCGTACCGACCAGGGACCCGCTACGAGCAGTACTTC.

This clonotype showed up just a few times. The V call is TRBV9, the J call TRBJ2-5; 7 nucleotides agree with TRBD2. This CDR3 has 16 amino acids. The junction had 12 bases not matched to a gene; V was cut back by 0 bases and J by 7 bases. Per the germline V gene, CDR1 is SGDLS and CDR2 is YYNGEE. Here the CDR3 DNA reads TGTGCCAGCAGCGTAGCGGCCTTAGCGGGCCGGTGGACCCAGTACTTC. Protein sequence: CASSVAALAGRWTQYF.

The table lists this clonotype with many counts. The chain uses TRBV6-1 and TRBJ1-4; D perhaps matches TRBD1 (5 bases). Per germline, CDR1 MNHNS and CDR2 SASEGT. V dropped 4 bases and J dropped 7 bases, with 13 bases sitting between them. There are 14 residues in the CDR3. Here the CDR3 reads CASSGGRYGEKLFF. DNA of the CDR3: TGTGCCAGCAGTGGGGGCCGCTATGGTGAAAAACTGTTTTTT.

There are many counts of this clonotype. The J gene is TRBJ2-2, the V gene TRBV7-2, with TRBD2 matching 11 bases. Germline V gene lookup returns CDR1 SGHTA and CDR2 FQGNSA. CDR3 length equals 16 residues. With V trimmed by 0 bases and J by 5 bases, 2 bases remained unmatched. The CDR3 sequence is CASSLAVAGGTGELFF. CDR3 bases: TGTGCCAGCAGCTTAGCGGTAGCGGGAGGGACCGGGGAGCTGTTTTTT.

The chain couples TRBV20-1 to TRBJ1-3; D possibly corresponds to TRBD1 (5 bases). Per the germline V gene, CDR1 is DFQATT and CDR2 is SNEGSKA (reference sequence). Deletions cut 6 bases from V and 0 bases from J, with 12 bases between. The CDR3 is 14 residues long. In DNA form, the CDR3 reads TGCAGTGCAGCGGACATCGGCTCTGGAAACACCATATATTTT. Protein sequence: CSAADIGSGNTIYF.

The chain recombines TRBV7-2 with TRBJ1-5, with 7 bases fitting TRBD1. Germline V gene data show CDR1 as SGHTA and CDR2 as FQGNSA. J gave up 2 bases and V 5 bases, and 9 bases lay outside the gene matches. The CDR3 has 16 amino acids. DNA of the CDR3: TGTGCCAGCAGCGTTTCCGGGACAGAGGGCAATCAGCCCCAGCATTTT. The encoded protein is CASSVSGTEGNQPQHF.

J is TRBJ2-1 and V is TRBV29-1; 8 bases line up with TRBD2. V lost 6 bases and J lost 0; bases outside the gene matches: 1. Per the germline V gene, CDR1 is SQVTM and CDR2 is ANQGSEA. The length of the CDR3 is 13 residues. CDR3 loop: CSVSGSSYNEQFF. CDR3 DNA: TGCAGCGTAAGCGGGAGCTCCTACAATGAGCAGTTCTTC.

The chain employs TRBV2 and TRBJ2-5; 14 bases agree with TRBD2. There are 18 residues in the CDR3. With 1 base clipped from V and 4 bases from J, the junction kept 8 bases outside the gene matches. Germline V CDR1 and CDR2: SNHLY, FYNNEI. CDR3 nucleotides: TGTGCCAGCAGTGAAGTGGGACTAGCGGGAGAGGAGGCAGAGACCCAGTACTTC. Translating it yields CASSEVGLAGEEAETQYF.

This clonotype was observed many times. The rearrangement uses TRBV7-9 and TRBJ2-3; perhaps TRBD2 as D (7 bases). CDR3 length equals 16 residues. The V end was cut by 1 base, the J end by 2 bases, with 13 bases between. Germline loops: CDR1 SEHNR, CDR2 FQNEAQ (reference sequence). In DNA form, the CDR3 reads TGTGCCAGCAGCTTAGGAGGGGGGGAATTCACAGATACGCAGTATTTT. Translating gives CASSLGGGEFTDTQYF.

Many counts were recorded for this clonotype. The CDR3 loop is CASSFGTFVEQYF. CDR3 DNA: TGTGCCAGCAGTTTTGGGACGTTTGTCGAGCAGTACTTC. The genes are TRBV28 and TRBJ2-7; D possibly uses TRBD1 or TRBD2 (5 bases each). Germline V lookup: CDR1 MDHEN, CDR2 SYDVKM. This CDR3 comprises 13 residues. Trimming stripped 3 bases from V and 6 bases from J, with 12 bases between. Using reference TRBV28 and TRBJ2-7 for the parts outside the CDR3, the full variable domain is DVKVTQSSRYLVKRTGEKVFLECVQDMDHENMFWYRQDPGLGLRLIYFSYDVKMKEKGDIPEGYSVSREKKERFSLILESASTNQTSMYLCASSFGTFVEQYFGPGTRLTVT.

In this sample, this clonotype turned up many times. The rearrangement links TRBV28 to TRBJ2-1, with TRBD2 matching 12 bases. Germline-derived CDR1 and CDR2 are MDHEN and SYDVKM. The V gene end was trimmed by 6 bases and the J gene end by 13 bases; junction bases not matched to a gene: 10. CDR3 size: 14 residues. CDR3 region: CASSLGLAGGRQFF. The CDR3 DNA follows: TGTGCCAGCAGCCTGGGGCTAGCGGGAGGGCGCCAGTTCTTC.

This clonotype was recorded many times. This rearrangement joins TRBV18 to TRBJ2-2; D possibly matches TRBD1 or TRBD2 (5 bases each). The CDR3 totals 14 residues. Germline V gene sequence: CDR1 KGHSH, CDR2 LQKENI. V was clipped by 6 bases and J by 2 bases, with 10 bases between them. The CDR3 is CASSRGTNTGELFF. CDR3 nucleotides: TGTGCCAGCTCGAGGGGTACCAACACCGGGGAGCTGTTTTTT.

This clonotype was detected ten times or more. The V call is TRBV28, the J call TRBJ1-6; D not resolved. V lost 5 bases and J lost 5, with 13 bases in between. CDR3 length: 15 residues. The V gene's germline CDR1 is MDHEN and CDR2 SYDVKM. The CDR3 DNA follows: TGTGCCAGCAGTCCCGCGGGTTTCGATAATTCACCCCTCCACTTT. Residues: CASSPAGFDNSPLHF.

This clonotype occurred a few times. The genes are TRBV18 and TRBJ1-1; perhaps TRBD1 as D (5 bases). Germline V CDR1 and CDR2: KGHSH, LQKENI. The V end was cut by 5 bases, the J end by 4 bases, with 11 bases between. This CDR3 has 13 amino acids. The CDR3 region has the DNA TGTGCCAGCTCAGGCCCAGGGATCACTGAAGCTTTCTTT. Translation gives CASSGPGITEAFF.

The chain has TRBV27 and TRBJ2-1, with 7 bases that match TRBD2. The germline CDR1 and CDR2 sequences are MNHEY and SMNVEV (reference sequence). This CDR3 is 15 amino acids long. Trimming cost V 7 bases and J 2 bases; bases outside gene matches: 8. CDR3 sequence reads: CASTLAGAAYNEQFF. The CDR3 DNA reads TGTGCCAGCACCCTTGCGGGAGCTGCCTACAATGAGCAGTTCTTC.

This clonotype was seen ten or more times. The V and J genes are TRBV30 and TRBJ2-1; the D is unclear. This CDR3 has 11 residues. In germline, CDR1 is GTSNPN, CDR2 SVGIG (reference sequence). Trimming removed 3 bases at V and 7 bases at J, with 7 bases between. This CDR3 reads CAWSFGNEQFF. The CDR3 DNA reads as TGTGCCTGGAGCTTTGGTAATGAGCAGTTCTTC.

This clonotype occurred a few times. This rearrangement joins TRBV28 to TRBJ2-7; D may be TRBD1 (6 bases). The germline gives CDR1 MDHEN, CDR2 SYDVKM. Trimming removed 4 bases from V and 1 base from J, with 11 bases in between. There are 14 residues in the CDR3. CDR3 in DNA: TGTGCCAGCAGTTACCTACAGGGTTCCTACGAGCAGTACTTC. This translates into CASSYLQGSYEQYF.

V usage is TRBV30 and J usage is TRBJ1-5, with D unresolved. The CDR3 consists of 16 residues. Deletions cut 2 bases from V and 3 bases from J, with 17 bases between. The germline gives CDR1 GTSNPN, CDR2 SVGIG (reference sequence). DNA of the CDR3: TGTGCCTGGAGTTCGGAATCTCGACTGGTCAATCAGCCCCAGCATTTT. As protein: CAWSSESRLVNQPQHF. The complete variable domain, with remaining parts taken from reference TRBV30 and TRBJ1-5, reads SQTIHQWPATLVQPVGSPLSLECTVEGTSNPNLYWYRQAAGRGLQLLFYSVGIGQISSEVPQNLSASRPQDRQFILSSKKLLLSDSGFYLCAWSSESRLVNQPQHFGDGTRLSIL.